What follows is one TCR beta chain and its context. This specimen comes from a study of cytomegalovirus exposure and HLA in healthy donors. CDR1 and CDR2 (germline): ENHRY, SYGVKD. CDR3 length: 16 residues. V was trimmed by 3 bases and J by 3 bases, leaving 16 bases between them. 60 Vbeta and 13 Jbeta primers were used in PCR. Generated by immunoSEQ multiplex PCR, the TCRdb table keeps only in-frame clones and is missing some. In the table there are around 94,000 clones, around 69% of which are singletons. The sequence was collected from a woman in her sixties or seventies in good health and CMV-seropositive. Material for sequencing was PBMCs. The chain recombines TRBV10-3 with TRBJ2-3; tentative D call: TRBD1 (7 bases). This CDR3 reads CAISDPEGAMTDTQYF. CDR3 bases: TGTGCCATCAGTGACCCGGAGGGGGCCATGACAGATACGCAGTATTTT.